A single sample is the source of the 30 T cell receptor beta chains below, sequenced in a study of blood T cell repertoires in COVID-19 (dated by TCRdb to about 2020). The library came from the immunoSEQ multiplex PCR assay. Drawn from immuneACCESS, this table holds only the in-frame rearrangements with V and J called that TCRdb kept. Clones are partly lost; checked studies trace under half to an unresolved V gene and leave the rest unexplained. Recorded for this sample are some 250,000 clones; around 86% of them occurred a single time. The ten largest clones capture just over 3% of the sample. The sample was peripheral blood. All receptors come from a woman in her 30s who had recovered from COVID-19.

The sample holds a few counts of this clone. This chain connects TRBV6-5 to TRBJ1-5; no reliable D call. The CDR3 length is 14 residues. Germline V CDR1 and CDR2: MNHEY, SVGAGI. V was pared by 6 bases and J by 2 bases, with 11 bases between. Written as DNA, the CDR3 is TGTGCCAGCAGCCTAGCGGTAGGCAATCAGCCCCAGCATTTT. Translated, it gives CASSLAVGNQPQHF.

The CDR3 loop is CASSSFNQPQHF. The CDR3 nucleotides read TGTGCCAGCAGCTCCTTTAATCAGCCCCAGCATTTT. The V gene is TRBV7-2, the J gene TRBJ1-5; D is unresolved. CDR3 size: 12 residues. CDR1 and CDR2 from the germline V gene are SGHTA and FQGNSA. V lost 4 bases to trimming and J lost 4 bases, with 5 bases between them.

This chain connects TRBV25-1 to TRBJ2-5; D unresolved. This CDR3 has 15 amino acids. Trimming left V 0 bases short and J 2 bases short, with 10 bases between. Germline CDR1 is MGHDK and CDR2 is SYGVNS. CDR3 bases: TGTGCCAGCAGTGAATATGAGGCATCTCAAGAGACCCAGTACTTC. Translation: CASSEYEASQETQYF. The whole variable domain, filled in from reference TRBV25-1 and TRBJ2-5, reads EADIYQTPRYLVIGTGKKITLECSQTMGHDKMYWYQQDPGMELHLIHYSYGVNSTEKGDLSSESTVSRIRTEHFPLTLESARPSHTSQYLCASSEYEASQETQYFGPGTRLLVL.

The chain has TRBV19 and TRBJ2-7; TRBD1 matches 10 bases. Germline loops: CDR1 LNHDA, CDR2 SQIVND (reference sequence). This CDR3 spans 15 amino acids. V lost 5 bases and J lost 3; bases outside the gene matches: 7. CDR3 region: CASSFTGTGDYEQYF. CDR3 DNA: TGTGCCAGTAGTTTTACCGGGACAGGGGACTACGAGCAGTACTTC.

The gene calls are TRBV6-1 and TRBJ1-1; D unresolved. V was shortened by 2 bases and J by 0 bases, with 7 bases between the two germline ends. This CDR3 contains 14 residues. From germline, CDR1 is MNHNS and CDR2 SASEGT. The CDR3 DNA sequence: TGTGCCAGCAGTGAAATGGTAGTGAACACTGAAGCTTTCTTT. Protein sequence: CASSEMVVNTEAFF.

This clone was recorded once. This rearrangement joins TRBV9 to TRBJ1-4, with 8 nucleotides matching TRBD1. Germline assignment: CDR1 SGDLS and CDR2 YYNGEE. The CDR3 runs 19 residues. Trimming at V came to 4 bases and at J to 8 bases, leaving 22 bases not matched to a gene. CDR3 bases: TGTGCCAGCAGCCCGTGGACAGGGACAGGAGGACGAGTGGGGGAAAAACTGTTTTTT. Translating it yields CASSPWTGTGGRVGEKLFF.

V and J are TRBV18 and TRBJ1-2; D remains ambiguous. There are 16 residues in the CDR3. CDR1 KGHSH and CDR2 LQKENI come from the germline V gene. V gave up 1 base and J gave up 3 bases, with 15 bases separating them. The CDR3 loop reads CASSPRSAGWDYGYTF. Written as DNA, the CDR3 is TGTGCCAGCTCACCACGTTCTGCAGGCTGGGACTATGGCTACACCTTC.

The rearrangement uses TRBV9 and TRBJ2-7, with TRBD2 as a possible D gene (5 bases). The germline V and J ends were trimmed by 0 bases and 0 bases, with 7 bases remaining between them. The CDR3 has 14 residues. The germline gives CDR1 SGDLS, CDR2 YYNGEE. CDR3 sequence (DNA): TGTGCCAGCAGCGTAGATGAGGGCTCCTACGAGCAGTACTTC. It translates to CASSVDEGSYEQYF.

The table lists this clone with a few counts. This sequence joins TRBV6-1 and TRBJ1-5; 8 nucleotides agree with TRBD1. CDR3 size: 16 residues. Per germline, CDR1 MNHNS and CDR2 SASEGT. V lost 3 bases, J lost 2 bases, and 6 bases stayed unmatched. The CDR3 DNA follows: TGTGCCAGCAGTGACATTAGGGACAGGCGCAATCAGCCCCAGCATTTT. Residues: CASSDIRDRRNQPQHF.

The chain carries TRBV10-3 and TRBJ2-7; 10 bases match TRBD1. The CDR3 runs 19 residues. From germline, CDR1 is ENHRY and CDR2 SYGVKD. J lost 12 bases, V lost 0 bases, and 23 bases had no gene match. CDR3 sequence: CAISESRGTGVLAHDAVYF. Here the CDR3 DNA reads TGTGCCATCAGTGAGTCTCGCGGGACAGGGGTTTTGGCCCACGATGCTGTGTACTTC.

V gene TRBV19 combines with J gene TRBJ2-1; 14 bases are a match to TRBD2. Germline values: CDR1 LNHDA, CDR2 SQIVND (reference sequence). The CDR3 covers 16 residues. With V trimmed by 6 bases and J by 3 bases, 4 bases remained unmatched. The CDR3 sequence: CASRTSGGELYNEQFF. CDR3 nucleotide sequence: TGTGCCAGTAGGACTAGCGGGGGGGAACTCTACAATGAGCAGTTCTTC.

This chain connects TRBV7-2 to TRBJ2-7, with TRBD2 matching over 8 bases. Germline V lookup: CDR1 SGHTA, CDR2 FQGNSA. V gave up 4 bases and J gave up 6 bases; unmatched junction bases: 8. The CDR3 covers 14 residues. The CDR3 is CASSYPGGGSEQYF. CDR3 DNA: TGTGCCAGCAGCTACCCGGGGGGGGGAAGCGAGCAGTACTTC. The full variable domain, rest sourced from reference TRBV7-2 and TRBJ2-7, is GAGVSQSPSNKVTEKGKDVELRCDPISGHTALYWYRQSLGQGLEFLIYFQGNSAPDKSGLPSDRFSAERTGGSVSTLTIQRTQQEDSAVYLCASSYPGGGSEQYFGPGTRLTVT.

Remarks on this clone: Other DNA sequences in the same sample also yield this CDR3. J is TRBJ1-5 and V is TRBV7-9; D is possibly TRBD1 (6 bases). Trimming pared 0 bases from V and 6 bases from J, leaving 9 bases between. Germline V gene sequence: CDR1 SEHNR, CDR2 FQNEAQ (reference sequence). The CDR3 runs 14 residues. The CDR3 is CASSLAGGGQPQHF. The CDR3 bases are TGTGCCAGCAGCTTAGCAGGGGGTGGTCAGCCCCAGCATTTT. Full variable domain (rest looked up from reference TRBV7-9 and TRBJ1-5): DTGVSQNPRHKITKRGQNVTFRCDPISEHNRLYWYRQTLGQGPEFLTYFQNEAQLEKSRLLSDRFSAERPKGSFSTLEIQRTEQGDSAMYLCASSLAGGGQPQHFGDGTRLSIL.

The V call is TRBV2, the J call TRBJ1-2; the D gene is possibly TRBD1 (6 bases). Germline loops: CDR1 SNHLY, CDR2 FYNNEI. This CDR3 is built from 14 residues. The V gene lost 7 bases and the J gene lost 8 bases, with 20 bases spanning the gap. In nucleotides, the CDR3 is TGTGCCAGCATCCCCCTAGGGGGAGGGTACGGCTACACCTTC. As protein: CASIPLGGGYGYTF.

This chain uses TRBV5-1 with TRBJ1-5; D perhaps matches TRBD1 (5 bases). This CDR3 has 15 residues. In germline, CDR1 is SGHRS, CDR2 YFSETQ. Trimming removed 4 bases from V and 3 bases from J, with 14 bases in between. The CDR3 sequence is CASSQGTGVNQPQHF. The DNA for the CDR3 is TGCGCCAGCAGCCAAGGAACAGGAGTCAATCAGCCCCAGCATTTT.

The chain combines TRBV5-4 with TRBJ2-2, with D possibly being TRBD1 (5 bases). The germline CDR1 and CDR2 sequences are SGHNT and YYREEE (reference sequence). This CDR3 contains 17 residues. V was shortened by 4 bases and J by 2 bases, with 18 bases between the two germline ends. The CDR3 sequence: CASSDGPGNKNTGELFF. The CDR3 DNA reads TGTGCCAGCAGCGACGGACCAGGGAATAAAAACACCGGGGAGCTGTTTTTT.

V gene TRBV24-1 combines with J gene TRBJ1-5; tentative D call: TRBD1 (6 bases). Germline lookup yields CDR1 KGHDR and CDR2 SFDVKD. V lost 5 bases, J lost 5 bases, and 15 bases lay in between. The CDR3 extends over 15 amino acids. The DNA for the CDR3 is TGTGCCACCAGTGTTAAGGGGGGGGAAGATCAGCCCCAGCATTTT. Translated, it gives CATSVKGGEDQPQHF.

The chain recombines TRBV11-3 with TRBJ2-3, with TRBD1 as a possible D gene (6 bases). CDR3 length: 14 residues. V was pared by 5 bases and J by 5 bases, with 14 bases between. Germline CDR1 and CDR2: SGHNT and YENEEA. This chain's CDR3 is CASSLQGPLDTQYF. CDR3 in DNA: TGTGCCAGCAGCCTCCAGGGGCCTTTAGATACGCAGTATTTT.

The chain couples TRBV5-1 to TRBJ1-2; D is unresolved. V was pared by 4 bases and J by 6 bases, with 10 bases between. CDR1 is SGHRS and CDR2 is YFSETQ in the germline V gene. The CDR3 extends over 12 amino acids. The CDR3 region has the DNA TGCGCCAGCAGCCAAGGAGGTGATGGCTACACCTTC. This translates into CASSQGGDGYTF.

V gene TRBV5-1 combines with J gene TRBJ1-4; D not certain. V lost 0 bases to trimming and J lost 0 bases, with 21 bases between them. The V gene's germline CDR1 is SGHRS and CDR2 YFSETQ. CDR3 length: 20 residues. The CDR3 spells CASSLVRGSGDLATNEKLFF. CDR3 DNA: TGCGCCAGCAGCTTGGTTCGCGGAAGTGGTGATCTAGCAACTAATGAAAAACTGTTTTTT.

The V and J genes are TRBV2 and TRBJ2-1, with 7 bases identical to TRBD1. Germline V CDR1 and CDR2: SNHLY, FYNNEI. V lost 3 bases to trimming and J lost 2 bases; unmatched junction nucleotides: 1. CDR3 length: 14 residues. CDR3 loop: CASSETGTYNEQFF. DNA of the CDR3: TGTGCCAGCAGTGAGACAGGGACCTACAATGAGCAGTTCTTC.

This rearrangement joins TRBV5-1 to TRBJ1-1; TRBD1 might be the D (6 bases). The V end was cut by 7 bases, the J end by 4 bases, with 20 bases between. The CDR3 length is 15 residues. Germline V CDR1 and CDR2: SGHRS, YFSETQ. This CDR3 reads CASSSAGGHGTEAFF. The CDR3 DNA is TGCGCCAGCTCCTCGGCCGGGGGGCATGGCACTGAAGCTTTCTTT. The full variable domain, completed using reference TRBV5-1 and TRBJ1-1, is KAGVTQTPRYLIKTRGQQVTLSCSPISGHRSVSWYQQTPGQGLQFLFEYFSETQRNKGNFPGRFSGRQFSNSRSEMNVSTLELGDSALYLCASSSAGGHGTEAFFGQGTRLTVV.

J is TRBJ1-2 and V is TRBV6-8; 8 nucleotides line up with TRBD1. V lost 1 base and J lost 1; bases outside the gene matches: 14. Looked up from germline, CDR1 is MNHGY and CDR2 is SAAAGT. The CDR3 has 19 amino acids. CDR3 sequence: CASSYWPRDRSLVNYGYTF. CDR3 nucleotide sequence: TGTGCCAGCAGTTACTGGCCAAGGGACAGGAGTCTGGTTAACTATGGCTACACCTTC.

The chain combines TRBV7-2 with TRBJ2-2; D might be TRBD2 (6 bases). The CDR3 spans 14 residues. Trimming took off 2 bases at V and 6 bases at J, with 10 bases between the two ends. CDR1 SGHTA and CDR2 FQGNSA come from the germline V gene. CDR3 sequence reads: CASSLPSDPGELFF. CDR3 nucleotide sequence: TGTGCCAGCAGCTTACCTAGCGACCCCGGGGAGCTGTTTTTT.

This clone came up once. This sequence joins TRBV9 and TRBJ2-2; D gene unclear. This CDR3 has 14 amino acids. Germline CDR1 reads SGDLS; CDR2 reads YYNGEE. Trimming shortened V by 3 bases and J by 1 base, and 7 bases separated the two germline ends. This chain's CDR3 is CASSDLRNTGELFF. In DNA form, the CDR3 reads TGTGCCAGCAGCGACCTGAGGAACACCGGGGAGCTGTTTTTT.

V gene TRBV6-2 or TRBV6-3 combines with J gene TRBJ1-1; TRBD1 aligns across 7 bases. Germline loops: CDR1 MNHEY, CDR2 SVGEGT. The CDR3 has 16 amino acids. V trimming: 2 bases; J trimming: 0 bases; junction bases outside the gene matches: 6. CDR3 DNA: TGTGCCAGCAGTTACCTAAGACAGGGTTTGAACACTGAAGCTTTCTTT. This translates into CASSYLRQGLNTEAFF.

This sequence joins TRBV13 and TRBJ1-2; 9 nucleotides align to TRBD1. After removal of 5 bases from V and 2 bases from J, the junction contained 12 bases not matched to a gene. CDR3 length equals 17 residues. CDR1 is PRHDT and CDR2 is FYEKMQ in the germline V gene (reference sequence). CDR3 region: CASSPRTGAPRNYGYTF. The DNA for the CDR3 is TGTGCCAGCAGCCCTCGGACAGGGGCCCCCCGAAACTATGGCTACACCTTC.

The chain is built from TRBV3-1 (or the pseudogene TRBV3-2) and TRBJ2-7; 8 nucleotides align to TRBD1. Trimming at V came to 4 bases and at J to 3 bases, leaving 8 bases not matched to a gene. The CDR3 totals 15 residues. In germline, CDR1 is LGHDT, CDR2 YNNKEL (reference sequence). CDR3 nucleotide sequence: TGTGCCAGCAGCCTGCGGACAGGGTTGTACTACGAGCAGTACTTC. It specifies CASSLRTGLYYEQYF.

CDR3 sequence reads: CASSYTTGYSEQYF. CDR3 nucleotide sequence: TGTGCCAGCAGCTATACGACAGGGTACTCTGAGCAGTACTTC. This chain uses TRBV11-1 with TRBJ2-7; 7 nucleotides match TRBD1. This CDR3 has 14 amino acids. Germline CDR1 reads SGHAT; CDR2 reads FQDESV (reference sequence). V shed 4 bases and J 7 bases; nucleotides not matched to a gene: 10.

The chain uses TRBV11-3 and TRBJ2-7; D possibly corresponds to TRBD1 (5 bases). CDR1 is SGHNT and CDR2 is YENEEA in the germline V gene. Between the trimmed V and J ends, which lost 3 bases and 1 base, there was a span of 10 bases. The CDR3 runs 14 residues. The CDR3 here is CASSFGSGSYEQYF. The CDR3 coding sequence is TGTGCCAGCAGCTTTGGATCAGGGTCCTACGAGCAGTACTTC.